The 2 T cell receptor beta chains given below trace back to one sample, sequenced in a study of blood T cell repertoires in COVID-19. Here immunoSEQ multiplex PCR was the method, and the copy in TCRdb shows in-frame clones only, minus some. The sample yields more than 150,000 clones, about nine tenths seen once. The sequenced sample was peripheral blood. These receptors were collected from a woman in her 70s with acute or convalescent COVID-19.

The CDR3 bases are TGTGCCAGTACCCAAGACAGCAGCTCCTACGAGCAGTACTTC. Translation: CASTQDSSSYEQYF. V and J are TRBV19 and TRBJ2-7; perhaps TRBD1 as D (5 bases). V shed 7 bases and J shed 0 bases, with 13 bases lying between them. Germline V lookup: CDR1 LNHDA, CDR2 SQIVND (reference sequence). This CDR3 has 14 residues.

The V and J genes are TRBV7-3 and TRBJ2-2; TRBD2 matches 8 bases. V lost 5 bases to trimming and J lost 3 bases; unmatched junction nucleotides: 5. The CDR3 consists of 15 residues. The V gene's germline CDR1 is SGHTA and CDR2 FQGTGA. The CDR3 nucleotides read TGTGCCAGCAGCATGACTAGCGATGACACCGGGGAGCTGTTTTTT. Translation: CASSMTSDDTGELFF.